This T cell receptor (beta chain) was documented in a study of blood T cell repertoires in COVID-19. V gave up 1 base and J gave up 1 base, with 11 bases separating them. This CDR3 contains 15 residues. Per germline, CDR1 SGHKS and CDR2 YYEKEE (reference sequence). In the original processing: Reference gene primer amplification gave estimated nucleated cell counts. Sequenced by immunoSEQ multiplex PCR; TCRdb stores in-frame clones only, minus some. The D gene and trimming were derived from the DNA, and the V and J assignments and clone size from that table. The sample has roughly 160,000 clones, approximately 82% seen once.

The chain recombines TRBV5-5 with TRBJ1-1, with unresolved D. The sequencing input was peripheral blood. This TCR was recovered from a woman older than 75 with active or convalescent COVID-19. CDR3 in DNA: TGTGCCAGCAGCTTGATAGGACTTAAGAACACTGAAGCTTTCTTT. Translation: CASSLIGLKNTEAFF.